Shown below are 30 T cell receptor beta chains from a single sample sequenced in a study of brain metastases from non-small cell lung cancer (dated by TCRdb to between 2018 and 2021). Libraries came from the immunoSEQ multiplex PCR assay. The table was pulled from immuneACCESS by TCRdb, which kept in-frame rearrangements only. Such tables lose some clones; where checked, under half of the loss comes from unresolved V genes, and the rest has no known cause. This sample lists over a thousand clones; around 85% were detected once. The biggest ten clones account for about 12% of the sample. The sequencing input was tumor-adjacent normal tissue. The receptors derive from a donor at least 40 years old with non-small cell lung cancer.

This clone is a singleton in its sample. One junction end does not reproduce the germline sequence, and a read error may be involved. The chain couples TRBV6-1 to TRBJ1-2; no clear D. The CDR3 has 13 residues. Looked up from germline, CDR1 is MNHNS and CDR2 is SASEGT. The CDR3 protein is CASSETLQTPIPF. CDR3 nucleotides: TGTGCCAGCAGTGAGACACTGCAAACTCCCATTCCCTTC.

Points on this clone: This clone may be a read error of a much larger clone one base away. V gene TRBV5-1 combines with J gene TRBJ2-7, with 10 bases fitting TRBD2. Trimming at V came to 5 bases and at J to 3 bases, leaving 5 bases not matched to a gene. Looked up from germline, CDR1 is SGHRS and CDR2 is YFSETQ. The CDR3 has 14 residues. The CDR3 sequence is CASRVAGGFYEQYF. The CDR3 bases are TGCGCCAGCAGGGTAGCGGGAGGCTTCTACGAGCAGTACTTC.

The CDR3: CASSLSSNTIYF. CDR3 nucleotide sequence: TGTGCCAGCAGCTTAAGTTCAAACACCATATATTTT. This chain links TRBV7-9 with TRBJ1-3, with D unclear. The V end was cut by 2 bases, the J end by 6 bases, with 5 bases between. This CDR3 has 12 amino acids. Germline loops: CDR1 SEHNR, CDR2 FQNEAQ (reference sequence).

The rearrangement uses TRBV5-6 and TRBJ2-2; the D is unclear. Trimming took 3 bases from V and 5 from J, leaving 8 bases between them. Germline values: CDR1 SGHDT, CDR2 YYEEEE. The CDR3 has 13 residues. CDR3 DNA sequence: TGTGCCAGCAGCTCGGACCTTACCGGGGAGCTGTTTTTT. It yields the protein CASSSDLTGELFF.

Of note for this clone: Sequence at one end of the junction differs from germline and may be a read error. V is TRBV5-1 and J is TRBJ2-7, with 8 bases matching TRBD2. The CDR3 is 14 amino acids. Looked up from germline, CDR1 is SGHRS and CDR2 is YFSETQ. The CDR3 loop reads CASSSGGVSYEQYF. The CDR3 DNA is TGCGCCAGTAGCTCCGGGGGGGTATCCTACGAGCAGTACTTC.

V and J are TRBV24-1 and TRBJ2-7; possibly TRBD1 or TRBD2 for D (5 bases each). This CDR3 contains 15 residues. Trimming cost V 7 bases and J 5 bases, with 20 bases left between them. Germline-derived CDR1 and CDR2 are KGHDR and SFDVKD. The CDR3 spells CATSSEGQGYDEQYF. In nucleotides, the CDR3 is TGTGCCACCAGCTCAGAGGGGCAGGGTTATGACGAGCAGTACTTC.

The chain uses TRBV27 and TRBJ2-1; possibly TRBD2 for D (6 bases). Germline loops: CDR1 MNHEY, CDR2 SMNVEV (reference sequence). This CDR3 is built from 16 residues. With 5 bases removed from V and 3 bases from J, the gap between germline ends came to 17 bases. The CDR3 spells CASSLPGEKVYNEQFF. The CDR3 DNA reads TGTGCCAGCAGTCTCCCGGGGGAAAAGGTCTACAATGAGCAGTTCTTC.

The chain uses TRBV6-6 and TRBJ2-1; D not certain. This CDR3 is 13 amino acids long. Trimming cost V 6 bases and J 0 bases, with 6 bases left between them. Germline CDR1 reads MNHNY; CDR2 reads SVGAGI (reference sequence). Here the CDR3 reads CASSRDSYNEQFF. In DNA form, the CDR3 reads TGTGCCAGCAGCCGCGACTCCTACAATGAGCAGTTCTTC.

In the case of this clone: The junction departs from germline at one end; a sequencing error may be responsible. V usage is TRBV7-9 and J usage is TRBJ2-1; D perhaps matches TRBD2 (6 bases). This CDR3 contains 13 residues. Per germline, CDR1 SEHNR and CDR2 FQNEAQ (reference sequence). Written as DNA, the CDR3 is TGTGCTAGCAGCCGCGGGACTCCCAATGAGCAGTTCTTC. Translating gives CASSRGTPNEQFF.

The rearrangement joins TRBV6-6 to TRBJ1-5; D remains unclear. Trimming took off 0 bases at V and 8 bases at J, with 11 bases between the two ends. CDR1 is MNHNY, CDR2 SVGAGI, per germline (reference sequence). The CDR3 is 14 amino acids. CDR3 nucleotide sequence: TGTGCCAGCAGTTACTCGATAGGGTTGGAGCCCCAGCATTTT. Its translation: CASSYSIGLEPQHF.

In the case of this clone: It may be a read error: a sequence one base away is much more abundant. V usage is TRBV29-1 and J usage is TRBJ1-2, with TRBD1 identical over 7 bases. Germline lookup yields CDR1 SQVTM and CDR2 ANQGSEA. After removal of 5 bases from V and 1 base from J, the junction contained 13 bases not matched to a gene. The CDR3 has 16 amino acids. CDR3 in DNA: TGCAGCGTTTACGGGGTCGTGGGGACAGTTAACTATGGCTACACCTTC. This translates into CSVYGVVGTVNYGYTF.

As to this clone: This same CDR3 is encoded by further DNA sequences in the sample. This chain uses TRBV7-6 with TRBJ2-5; 13 positions agree with TRBD2. From germline, CDR1 is SGHVS and CDR2 FNYEAQ. The CDR3 has 18 residues. V was clipped by 3 bases and J by 5 bases; unmatched bases: 12. CDR3 residues: CASSFEWTSGRVEETQYF. Written as DNA, the CDR3 is TGTGCCAGCAGCTTTGAATGGACTAGCGGGAGAGTGGAGGAGACCCAGTACTTC.

The gene calls are TRBV5-1 and TRBJ2-7; D may be TRBD2 (5 bases). Germline CDR1 and CDR2: SGHRS and YFSETQ. CDR3 length: 15 amino acids. Trimming took off 0 bases at V and 7 bases at J, with 17 bases between the two ends. CDR3: CASSLEGETEGEQYF. CDR3 bases: TGCGCCAGCAGCTTGGAGGGAGAGACGGAAGGGGAGCAGTACTTC. The whole variable domain, remainder taken from reference TRBV5-1 and TRBJ2-7, is KAGVTQTPRYLIKTRGQQVTLSCSPISGHRSVSWYQQTPGQGLQFLFEYFSETQRNKGNFPGRFSGRQFSNSRSEMNVSTLELGDSALYLCASSLEGETEGEQYFGPGTRLTVT.

The V call is TRBV6-5, the J call TRBJ2-7; D is undetermined. Per the germline V gene, CDR1 is MNHEY and CDR2 is SVGAGI. CDR3 length equals 14 residues. The V gene lost 6 bases and the J gene lost 0 bases, with 12 bases spanning the gap. The CDR3 reads CASRRTASSYEQYF. The DNA of the CDR3 is TGTGCCAGCAGGCGGACGGCGAGCTCCTACGAGCAGTACTTC.

This clone was seen just once. V gene TRBV7-2 combines with J gene TRBJ2-2; D is ambiguous. Germline values: CDR1 SGHTA, CDR2 FQGNSA. The CDR3 totals 13 residues. V lost 3 bases to trimming and J lost 6 bases, with 8 bases between them. The CDR3 nucleotides are TGTGCCAGCAGCTTCCCCCTCTCCGGGGAGCTGTTTTTT. Amino acids: CASSFPLSGELFF.

V and J are TRBV2 and TRBJ2-2, with 11 bases aligning to TRBD2. Germline assignment: CDR1 SNHLY and CDR2 FYNNEI. V lost 5 bases to trimming and J lost 4 bases; unmatched junction nucleotides: 12. The CDR3 is 18 residues long. The CDR3 loop reads CASSFTSGRMLGTGELFF. CDR3 bases: TGTGCCAGCAGTTTTACTAGCGGGAGAATGTTGGGCACCGGGGAGCTGTTTTTT.

V usage is TRBV13 and J usage is TRBJ2-1; 8 bases agree with TRBD2. V dropped 4 bases and J dropped 8; count of bases not matched to a gene: 13. In germline, CDR1 is PRHDT, CDR2 FYEKMQ (reference sequence). This CDR3 is 16 amino acids long. CDR3 in DNA: TGTGCCAGCAGCTCCCGGGATAGCGGGAATTACGATGAGCAGTTCTTC. It is translated as CASSSRDSGNYDEQFF.

The genes are TRBV9 and TRBJ2-1, with unresolved D. CDR3 length equals 12 residues. V was pared by 4 bases and J by 5 bases, with 7 bases between. CDR1 and CDR2 from the germline V gene are SGDLS and YYNGEE. The CDR3: CASSSFDNEQFF. As DNA, the CDR3 is TGTGCCAGCAGCTCCTTCGACAATGAGCAGTTCTTC.

This rearrangement joins TRBV30 to TRBJ2-2, with TRBD2 matching 11 bases. The V gene's germline CDR1 is GTSNPN and CDR2 SVGIG (reference sequence). The CDR3 totals 15 residues. Trimming cost V 0 bases and J 10 bases; bases outside gene matches: 7. CDR3 nucleotides: TGTGCCTGGAGTGTAATAGCGGGAGGGCCTGAGGAGCTGTTTTTT. It yields the protein CAWSVIAGGPEELFF. Looking up the rest from reference TRBV30 and TRBJ2-2 gives the full variable domain: SQTIHQWPATLVQPVGSPLSLECTVEGTSNPNLYWYRQAAGRGLQLLFYSVGIGQISSEVPQNLSASRPQDRQFILSSKKLLLSDSGFYLCAWSVIAGGPEELFFGEGSRLTVL.

The rearrangement links TRBV5-5 to TRBJ2-1; TRBD2 is a possible D gene (5 bases). The CDR3 loop spans 15 amino acids. V was clipped by 4 bases and J by 3 bases, with 14 bases between them. CDR1 and CDR2 (germline): SGHKS, YYEKEE (reference sequence). The CDR3 coding sequence is TGTGCCAGCAGCGAAGCGGACTGGAACTACAATGAGCAGTTCTTC. Encoded protein: CASSEADWNYNEQFF.

This rearrangement joins TRBV6-2 or TRBV6-3 to TRBJ2-5; D is unresolved. V lost 2 bases and J 2 bases, leaving 3 bases between the germline ends. The CDR3 spans 12 residues. CDR1 is MNHEY and CDR2 is SVGEGT in the germline V gene. This CDR3 is CASSYTQETQYF. For the CDR3, the DNA is TGTGCCAGCAGTTACACACAAGAGACCCAGTACTTC.

The V and J genes are TRBV29-1 and TRBJ1-1; D gene ambiguous. The length of the CDR3 is 14 residues. Germline V gene lookup returns CDR1 SQVTM and CDR2 ANQGSEA. V shed 3 bases and J shed 1 base, with 12 bases lying between them. CDR3 nucleotides: TGCAGCGTTGAGGTTGACGTAGGGAACACTGAAGCTTTCTTT. Residues: CSVEVDVGNTEAFF.

The rearrangement links TRBV18 to TRBJ2-3; TRBD1 might be the D (6 bases). The CDR3 totals 12 residues. Trimming removed 3 bases at V and 6 bases at J, with 7 bases between. Germline values: CDR1 KGHSH, CDR2 LQKENI. The chain's CDR3 is CASSPQGDTQYF. CDR3 in DNA: TGTGCCAGCTCACCCCAGGGGGATACGCAGTATTTT.

J is TRBJ1-1 and V is TRBV27; D possibly corresponds to TRBD1 (6 bases). The CDR3 is made up of 12 amino acids. The V and J ends lost 6 bases and 8 bases respectively, with 13 bases between them. Germline V gene data show CDR1 as MNHEY and CDR2 as SMNVEV (reference sequence). CDR3 DNA sequence: TGTGCCAGCAGGAGCCCTGACAGGGAAGCTTTCTTT. This gives the protein CASRSPDREAFF.

The rearrangement joins TRBV7-2 to TRBJ1-2; 7 bases match TRBD1. J lost 8 bases, V lost 1 base, and 10 bases had no gene match. Germline lookup yields CDR1 SGHTA and CDR2 FQGNSA. This CDR3 has 15 residues. The CDR3: CASSLDNRGSEGYTF. In DNA form, the CDR3 reads TGTGCCAGCAGCTTAGACAACAGGGGTTCGGAAGGCTACACCTTC.

Turning to this clone: At one boundary the junction diverges from the germline segment, which might be a read error. The chain is built from TRBV9 and TRBJ1-6, with D unresolved. Per the germline V gene, CDR1 is SGDLS and CDR2 is YYNGEE. This CDR3 contains 14 residues. The CDR3 protein is CVSSLRGLNSPLHF. CDR3 bases: TGTGTCAGCAGCCTACGAGGCCTCAATTCACCCCTCCACTTT.

The chain joins TRBV7-2 to TRBJ2-5, with TRBD1 matching over 11 bases. The CDR3 spans 17 residues. Germline CDR1 is SGHTA and CDR2 is FQGNSA. V lost 2 bases to trimming and J lost 4 bases; unmatched junction nucleotides: 9. The CDR3 DNA reads TGTGCCAGCAGCTTATCGACGGGACAGGGGGGGCGAGAGACCCAGTACTTC. It is translated as CASSLSTGQGGRETQYF.

V usage is TRBV3-1 (or the pseudogene TRBV3-2) and J usage is TRBJ2-3; maybe TRBD1 (7 bases). Germline CDR1 and CDR2: LGHDT and YNNKEL (reference sequence). Trimming cost V 2 bases and J 5 bases, with 14 bases left between them. The CDR3 loop spans 15 amino acids. CDR3 DNA: TGTGCCAGCAGCCAACAAGGAGGGGGCAGAGATACGCAGTATTTT. Amino acids: CASSQQGGGRDTQYF.

The chain combines TRBV2 with TRBJ1-5; 7 nucleotides match TRBD1. The length of the CDR3 is 14 residues. With 6 bases clipped from V and 2 bases from J, the junction kept 4 bases outside the gene matches. Germline V gene lookup returns CDR1 SNHLY and CDR2 FYNNEI. The CDR3 DNA follows: TGTGCCAGCAGAGCCGACAGGGGCAATCAGCCCCAGCATTTT. Protein sequence: CASRADRGNQPQHF.

This clone was seen only a few times. V and J are TRBV29-1 and TRBJ1-2; 7 bases agree with TRBD1. Germline V lookup: CDR1 SQVTM, CDR2 ANQGSEA. V trimming: 3 bases; J trimming: 7 bases; junction bases outside the gene matches: 5. CDR3 length equals 12 residues. CDR3 loop: CSVEKGAAGYTF. CDR3 DNA sequence: TGCAGCGTTGAGAAGGGGGCTGCTGGCTACACCTTC.